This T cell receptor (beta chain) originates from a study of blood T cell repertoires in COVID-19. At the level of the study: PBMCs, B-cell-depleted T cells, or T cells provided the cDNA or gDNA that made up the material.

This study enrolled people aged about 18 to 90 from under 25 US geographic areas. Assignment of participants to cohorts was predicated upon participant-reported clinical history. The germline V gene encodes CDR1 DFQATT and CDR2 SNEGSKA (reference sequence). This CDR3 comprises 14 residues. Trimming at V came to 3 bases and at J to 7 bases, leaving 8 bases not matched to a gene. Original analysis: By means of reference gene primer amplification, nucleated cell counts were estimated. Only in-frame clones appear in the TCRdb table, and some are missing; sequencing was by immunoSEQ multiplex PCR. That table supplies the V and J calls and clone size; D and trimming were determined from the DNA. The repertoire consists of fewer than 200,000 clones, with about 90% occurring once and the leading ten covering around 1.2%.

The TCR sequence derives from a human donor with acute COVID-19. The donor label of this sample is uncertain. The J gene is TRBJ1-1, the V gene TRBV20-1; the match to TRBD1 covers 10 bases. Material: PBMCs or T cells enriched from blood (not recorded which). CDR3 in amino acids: CSASSGQGTIEAFF. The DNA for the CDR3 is TGCAGTGCTAGTTCGGGACAGGGGACGATTGAAGCTTTCTTT.